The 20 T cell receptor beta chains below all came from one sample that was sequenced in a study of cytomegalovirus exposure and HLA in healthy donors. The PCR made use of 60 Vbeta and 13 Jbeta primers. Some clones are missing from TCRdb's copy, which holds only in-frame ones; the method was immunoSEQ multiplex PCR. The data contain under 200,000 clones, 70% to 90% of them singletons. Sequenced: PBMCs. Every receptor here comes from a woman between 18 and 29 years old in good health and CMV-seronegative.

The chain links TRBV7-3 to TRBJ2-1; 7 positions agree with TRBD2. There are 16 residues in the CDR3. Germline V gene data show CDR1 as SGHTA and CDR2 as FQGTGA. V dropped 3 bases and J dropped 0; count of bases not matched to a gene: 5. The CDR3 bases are TGTGCCAGCAGCTTCTGGGGGGGGAACTCCTACAATGAGCAGTTCTTC. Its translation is CASSFWGGNSYNEQFF.

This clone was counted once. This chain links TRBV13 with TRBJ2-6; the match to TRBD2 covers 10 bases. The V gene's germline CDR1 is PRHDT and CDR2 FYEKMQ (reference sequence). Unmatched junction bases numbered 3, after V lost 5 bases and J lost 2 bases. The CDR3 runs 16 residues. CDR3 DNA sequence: TGTGCCAGCAGCCCGCTAGCGGGAGCTGGGGCCAACGTCCTGACTTTC. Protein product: CASSPLAGAGANVLTF.

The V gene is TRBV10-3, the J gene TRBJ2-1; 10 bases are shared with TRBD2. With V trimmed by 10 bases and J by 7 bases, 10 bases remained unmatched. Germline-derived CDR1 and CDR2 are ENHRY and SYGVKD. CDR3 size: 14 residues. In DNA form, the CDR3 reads TGTGCCACGCTAAGCGGGAGGGCCAAAAATGAGCAGTTCTTC. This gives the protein CATLSGRAKNEQFF.

CDR3 in amino acids: CAISESPSGFSTDTQYF. Written as DNA, the CDR3 is TGTGCCATCAGTGAGTCCCCTAGCGGGTTTAGCACAGATACGCAGTATTTT. V and J are TRBV10-3 and TRBJ2-3; 8 bases align to TRBD2. This CDR3 spans 17 amino acids. Unmatched junction bases numbered 5, after V lost 0 bases and J lost 0 bases. Germline V gene sequence: CDR1 ENHRY, CDR2 SYGVKD.

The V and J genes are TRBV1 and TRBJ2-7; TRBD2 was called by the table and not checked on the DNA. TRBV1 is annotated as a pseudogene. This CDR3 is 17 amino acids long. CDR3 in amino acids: CTSSQSPLAGGYSEQYF. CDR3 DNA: TGCACCAGCAGCCAATCTCCGCTAGCGGGAGGGTATTCAGAGCAGTACTTC.

CDR3 protein: CASSLIAGSAVDEQFF. DNA of the CDR3: TGTGCCAGCAGTCTTATAGCGGGCTCGGCTGTGGATGAGCAGTTCTTC. The genes are TRBV2 and TRBJ2-1; 7 positions match TRBD2. Germline values: CDR1 SNHLY, CDR2 FYNNEI. After removal of 5 bases from V and 8 bases from J, the junction contained 15 bases not matched to a gene. The CDR3 is made up of 16 amino acids.

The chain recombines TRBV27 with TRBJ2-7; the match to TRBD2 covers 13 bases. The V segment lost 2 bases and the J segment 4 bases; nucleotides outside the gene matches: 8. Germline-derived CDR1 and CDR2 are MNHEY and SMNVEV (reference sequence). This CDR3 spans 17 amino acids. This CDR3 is CASSLLPGLAGVYEQYF. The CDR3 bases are TGTGCCAGCAGTTTACTACCCGGACTAGCGGGAGTTTACGAGCAGTACTTC.

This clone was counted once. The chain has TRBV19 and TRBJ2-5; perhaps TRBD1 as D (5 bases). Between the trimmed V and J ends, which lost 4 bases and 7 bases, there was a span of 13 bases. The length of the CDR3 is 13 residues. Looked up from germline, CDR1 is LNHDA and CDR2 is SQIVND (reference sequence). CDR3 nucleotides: TGTGCCAGTAGTAGTCTCCAGGGTACGACCCAGTACTTC. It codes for CASSSLQGTTQYF.

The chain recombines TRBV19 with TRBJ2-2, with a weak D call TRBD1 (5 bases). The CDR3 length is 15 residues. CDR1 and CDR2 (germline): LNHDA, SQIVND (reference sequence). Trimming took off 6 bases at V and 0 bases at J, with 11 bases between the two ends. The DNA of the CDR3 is TGTGCCAGTAGGAGACAGAGTGCGAACACCGGGGAGCTGTTTTTT. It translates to CASRRQSANTGELFF. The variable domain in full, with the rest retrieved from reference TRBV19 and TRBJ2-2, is DGGITQSPKYLFRKEGQNVTLSCEQNLNHDAMYWYRQDPGQGLRLIYYSQIVNDFQKGDIAEGYSVSREKKESFPLTVTSAQKNPTAFYLCASRRQSANTGELFFGEGSRLTVL.

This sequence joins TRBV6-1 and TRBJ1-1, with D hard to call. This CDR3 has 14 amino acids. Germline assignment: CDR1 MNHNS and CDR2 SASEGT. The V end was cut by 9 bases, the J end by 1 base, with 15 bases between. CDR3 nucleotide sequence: TGTGCCAGTTCCCTGAGGGTTAAGAACACTGAAGCTTTCTTT. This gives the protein CASSLRVKNTEAFF.

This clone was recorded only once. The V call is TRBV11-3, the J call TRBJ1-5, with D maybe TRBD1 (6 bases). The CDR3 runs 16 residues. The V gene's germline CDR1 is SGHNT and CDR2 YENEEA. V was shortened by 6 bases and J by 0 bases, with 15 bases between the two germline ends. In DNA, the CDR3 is TGTGCCAGCAGGGGACACTACCGCCTTAGCAATCAGCCCCAGCATTTT. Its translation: CASRGHYRLSNQPQHF.

The CDR3 bases are TGCGCCAGCAGCCAACTAGCAGGACAGGGCCTCTCTGGGGCCAACGTCCTGACTTTC. Its protein product is CASSQLAGQGLSGANVLTF. The chain has TRBV4-1 and TRBJ2-6; 8 nucleotides match TRBD1. The germline gives CDR1 MGHRA, CDR2 YSYEKL. The CDR3 totals 19 residues. The J segment lost 0 bases and the V segment lost 2 bases, leaving 9 bases of the junction unmatched.

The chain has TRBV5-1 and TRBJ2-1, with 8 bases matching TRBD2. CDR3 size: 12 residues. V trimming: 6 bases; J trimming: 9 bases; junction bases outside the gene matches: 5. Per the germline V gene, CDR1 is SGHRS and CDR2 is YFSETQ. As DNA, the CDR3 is TGCGCCAGCACTACTAGCGGTAGTGAGCAGTTCTTC. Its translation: CASTTSGSEQFF.

CDR3 residues: CASSFSGSGYEQYF. In DNA form, the CDR3 reads TGTGCCAGCAGTTTCAGCGGGAGTGGCTACGAGCAGTACTTC. This chain uses TRBV5-6 with TRBJ2-7; 8 positions match TRBD2. This CDR3 region has 14 residues. Germline V CDR1 and CDR2: SGHDT, YYEEEE. V lost 5 bases, J lost 3 bases, and 7 bases stayed unmatched.

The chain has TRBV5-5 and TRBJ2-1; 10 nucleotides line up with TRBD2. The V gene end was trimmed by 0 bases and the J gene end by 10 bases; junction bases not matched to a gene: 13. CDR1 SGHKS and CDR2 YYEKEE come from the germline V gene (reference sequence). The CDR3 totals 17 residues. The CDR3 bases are TGTGCCAGCAGCTTGGCCATTCGAGCGGGAGGGCCCCGGGAGCAGTTCTTC. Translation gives CASSLAIRAGGPREQFF.

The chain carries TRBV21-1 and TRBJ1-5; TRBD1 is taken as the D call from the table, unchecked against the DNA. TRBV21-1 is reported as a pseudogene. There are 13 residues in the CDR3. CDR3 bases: TGTGCCAGCAGCAAAGGCACAAATCAGCCCCAGCATTTT. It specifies CASSKGTNQPQHF.

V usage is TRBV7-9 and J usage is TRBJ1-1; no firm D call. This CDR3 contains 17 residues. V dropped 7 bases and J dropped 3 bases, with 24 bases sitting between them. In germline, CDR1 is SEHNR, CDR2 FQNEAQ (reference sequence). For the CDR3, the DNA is TGTGCCAGCAACGAAAGGTACAGCAATAGAAATTACACTGAAGCTTTCTTT. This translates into CASNERYSNRNYTEAFF.

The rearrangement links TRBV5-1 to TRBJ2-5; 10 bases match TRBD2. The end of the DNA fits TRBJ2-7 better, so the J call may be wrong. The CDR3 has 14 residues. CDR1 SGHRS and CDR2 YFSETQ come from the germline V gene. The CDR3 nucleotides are TGCGCCAGCAGCGGCACTAGCGGGAACTACGAGCAGTACTTC. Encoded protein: CASSGTSGNYEQYF.

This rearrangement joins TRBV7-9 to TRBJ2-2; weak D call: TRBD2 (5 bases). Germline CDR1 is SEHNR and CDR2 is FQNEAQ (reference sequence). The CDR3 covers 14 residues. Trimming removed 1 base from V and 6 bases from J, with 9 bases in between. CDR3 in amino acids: CASSLEVGAGELFF. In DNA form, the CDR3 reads TGTGCCAGCAGCTTAGAGGTCGGGGCCGGGGAGCTGTTTTTT. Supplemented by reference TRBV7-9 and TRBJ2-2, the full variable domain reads DTGVSQNPRHKITKRGQNVTFRCDPISEHNRLYWYRQTLGQGPEFLTYFQNEAQLEKSRLLSDRFSAERPKGSFSTLEIQRTEQGDSAMYLCASSLEVGAGELFFGEGSRLTVL.

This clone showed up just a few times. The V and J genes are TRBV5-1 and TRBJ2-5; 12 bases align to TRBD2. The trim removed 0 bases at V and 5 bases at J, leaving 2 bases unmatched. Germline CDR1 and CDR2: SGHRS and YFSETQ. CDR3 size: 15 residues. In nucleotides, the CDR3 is TGCGCCAGCAGCTTGGATGGGACTAGCGGGGAGACCCAGTACTTC. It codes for CASSLDGTSGETQYF.